The 5 T cell receptor beta chains reported below all come from one sample, sequenced in a study of shared clonotypes between healthy human individuals. Selected positively for CCR7 and CD45RO-negative, naive CD8 cells excluded terminally differentiated effector memory CD45RA+ cells. TCRdb's table, derived via immunoSEQ multiplex PCR, lists solely in-frame clones and lacks some. Of around 2.1 million clones detected, roughly 91% appear once; the ten largest clones hold around 1.7%. Material for sequencing was naive CD8+ T cells from PBMCs. These receptors all stem from a man between 18 and 29 years old in good health. Some clones in this sample may be carry-over from other donors' samples.

The rearrangement joins TRBV4-3 to TRBJ1-2; no clear D gene. From germline, CDR1 is LGHNA and CDR2 YSLEER. This CDR3 has 16 residues. The V end was cut by 0 bases, the J end by 3 bases, with 14 bases between. CDR3 nucleotide sequence: TGCGCCAGCAGCCAAGATCCCACAAATGGGTACTATGGCTACACCTTC. This encodes CASSQDPTNGYYGYTF.

The V gene is TRBV5-1, the J gene TRBJ2-5; no firm D call. The CDR3 loop spans 13 amino acids. V lost 3 bases to trimming and J lost 6 bases, with 12 bases between them. Germline loops: CDR1 SGHRS, CDR2 YFSETQ. This CDR3 reads CASSYRPGQTQYF. CDR3 nucleotides: TGCGCCAGCAGCTATCGCCCCGGACAGACCCAGTACTTC.

The chain joins TRBV29-1 to TRBJ2-6; maybe TRBD1 (6 bases). Germline V gene data show CDR1 as SQVTM and CDR2 as ANQGSEA. V lost 5 bases, J lost 0 bases, and 20 bases lay in between. The CDR3 has 18 amino acids. The CDR3 loop is CSVLIRGPETSGANVLTF. Written as DNA, the CDR3 is TGCAGCGTTCTAATCAGGGGCCCAGAGACCTCTGGGGCCAACGTCCTGACTTTC.

V usage is TRBV29-1 and J usage is TRBJ1-2; tentatively, D is TRBD1 (5 bases). Germline assignment: CDR1 SQVTM and CDR2 ANQGSEA. This CDR3 has 13 amino acids. V shed 4 bases and J shed 3 bases, with 12 bases lying between them. CDR3 coding DNA: TGCAGCGTTGTACCCAGGGAGGACTATGGCTACACCTTC. Translating gives CSVVPREDYGYTF.

The genes are TRBV6-1 and TRBJ1-1; the match to TRBD1 covers 8 bases. V dropped 2 bases and J dropped 4; count of bases not matched to a gene: 6. Germline assignment: CDR1 MNHNS and CDR2 SASEGT. This CDR3 has 15 amino acids. CDR3 sequence reads: CASSELGTGRTEAFF. CDR3 in DNA: TGTGCCAGCAGTGAACTTGGGACAGGCCGCACTGAAGCTTTCTTT.